The clone carrying this T cell receptor beta chain has just a few counts. The antigen remains undetermined. These data originate in a study of CD8 T cells in ankylosing spondylitis. Germline V lookup: CDR1 LGHNA, CDR2 YSLEER. The J segment lost 1 base and the V segment lost 0 bases, leaving 11 bases of the junction unmatched. This CDR3 has 18 amino acids. Findings and limits, study-wide: For ankylosing spondylitis blood, a TCR beta motif of about eight highly homologous variants appeared characteristic. Clones tied to disease were said to be significantly enriched in matched ankylosing spondylitis synovial fluid. Past research had described some motif variants in reactive arthritis synovial fluid and blood.

Generation of TCR beta libraries employed quantitative 5'-RACE incorporating molecular barcodes. TCRdb passed the 5' RACE reads through MiXCR, listing each CDR3 protein once. The repertoire consists of roughly 670,000 distinct CDR3 sequences, with over 15% occurring once and the leading ten covering 15% to 20%. Sequencing was performed on blood, either unsorted or a sorted T cell fraction (not recorded which). The receptor's source is a male donor with ankylosing spondylitis. The chain uses TRBV4-3 and TRBJ1-1, with 7 bases fitting TRBD1. In nucleotides, the CDR3 is TGCGCCAGCAGCCAAGAAAGCGTGGCAGGGGGAAGGAACACTGAAGCTTTCTTT. This sequence encodes CASSQESVAGGRNTEAFF.